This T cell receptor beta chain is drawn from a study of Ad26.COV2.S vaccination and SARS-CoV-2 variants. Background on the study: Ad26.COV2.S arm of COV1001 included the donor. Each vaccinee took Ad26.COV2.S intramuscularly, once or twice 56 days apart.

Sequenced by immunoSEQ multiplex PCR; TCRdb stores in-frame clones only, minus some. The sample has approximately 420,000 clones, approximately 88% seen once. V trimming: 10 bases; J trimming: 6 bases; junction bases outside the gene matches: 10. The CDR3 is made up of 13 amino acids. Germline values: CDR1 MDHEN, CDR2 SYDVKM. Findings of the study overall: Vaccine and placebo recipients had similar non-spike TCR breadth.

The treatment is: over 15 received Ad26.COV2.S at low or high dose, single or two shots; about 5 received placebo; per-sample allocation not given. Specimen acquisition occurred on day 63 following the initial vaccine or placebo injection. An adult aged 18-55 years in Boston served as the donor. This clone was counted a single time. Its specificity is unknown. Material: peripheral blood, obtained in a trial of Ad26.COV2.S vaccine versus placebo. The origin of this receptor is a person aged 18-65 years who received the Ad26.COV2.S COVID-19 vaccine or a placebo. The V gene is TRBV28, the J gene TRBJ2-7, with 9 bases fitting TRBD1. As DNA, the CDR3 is TGTGCCACCAAACAGGGGGCCCCTAGCGAGCAGTACTTC. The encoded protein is CATKQGAPSEQYF.